These 9 T cell receptor beta chains were sequenced from one sample in a study of shared clonotypes between healthy human individuals. Data came from immunoSEQ multiplex PCR; TCRdb stores just in-frame clones and leaves some out. This table has approximately 720,000 clones, around 72% appearing once. Material: memory CD4+ T cells sorted from blood. Subset described: CD45RA-negative fraction. These receptors were collected from a woman in her 30s in good health.

There are many counts of this clone. One junction end disagrees with the germline gene, perhaps due to a read error. The chain's CDR3 is CASSLQQGVGWVF. The CDR3 nucleotides read TGTGCCAGCAGCTTACAACAGGGGGTTGGGTGGGTCTTC. The rearrangement links TRBV11-2 to TRBJ2-1; 8 bases line up with TRBD1. The CDR3 sequence is 13 residues long. Germline CDR1 reads SGHAT; CDR2 reads FQNNGV.

The V gene is TRBV6-1, the J gene TRBJ1-2; no definite D call. This CDR3 has 13 amino acids. CDR1 and CDR2 from the germline V gene are MNHNS and SASEGT. V was shortened by 7 bases and J by 3 bases, with 12 bases between the two germline ends. The CDR3 is CASTDPAYYGYTF. The DNA for the CDR3 is TGTGCCAGCACCGACCCGGCGTACTATGGCTACACCTTC.

J is TRBJ1-4 and V is TRBV2, with 7 bases identical to TRBD1. This CDR3 region has 14 residues. Germline CDR1 and CDR2: SNHLY and FYNNEI. J lost 6 bases, V lost 1 base, and 2 bases had no gene match. CDR3 in amino acids: CASSEGGGDEKLFF. As DNA, the CDR3 is TGTGCCAGCAGTGAAGGAGGGGGCGATGAAAAACTGTTTTTT.

Comments on this clone: A read error likely explains this, since a far larger clone differs by one base. This chain links TRBV6-4 with TRBJ1-5, with no clear D. CDR3 size: 10 residues. The V gene lost 6 bases and the J gene lost 5 bases, with 2 bases spanning the gap. Germline-derived CDR1 and CDR2 are MRHNA and SNTAGT. This CDR3 reads CASRDQPQHF. CDR3 DNA: TGTGCCAGCAGAGATCAGCCCCAGCATTTT.

V and J are TRBV28 and TRBJ2-1; D is possibly TRBD1 or TRBD2 (5 bases each). The CDR3 loop spans 13 amino acids. Per germline, CDR1 MDHEN and CDR2 SYDVKM. The ends were cut back, 7 bases at V and 2 bases at J, with 9 bases in the middle. Here the CDR3 reads CASIEGTYNEQFF. The CDR3 DNA is TGTGCCAGCATTGAGGGGACCTACAATGAGCAGTTCTTC.

This clone was picked up a small number of times. J is TRBJ1-1 and V is TRBV5-6; 8 bases fit TRBD1. The CDR3 extends over 14 amino acids. The germline gives CDR1 SGHDT, CDR2 YYEEEE. V was pared by 5 bases and J by 1 base, with 4 bases of the junction left unmatched. The DNA of the CDR3 is TGTGCCAGCAGGGGGACAGGTGGGAACACTGAAGCTTTCTTT. As protein: CASRGTGGNTEAFF.

This clone was observed many times. The chain links TRBV2 to TRBJ2-5; D not resolved. The CDR3 is 13 residues long. Germline V gene lookup returns CDR1 SNHLY and CDR2 FYNNEI. Between the trimmed V and J ends, which lost 7 bases and 7 bases, there was a span of 16 bases. Written as DNA, the CDR3 is TGTGCCAGCACCGAGCCTTCCGGTGGGACCCAGTACTTC. It encodes CASTEPSGGTQYF.

The chain combines TRBV6-1 with TRBJ1-5; D gene ambiguous. Looked up from germline, CDR1 is MNHNS and CDR2 is SASEGT. Trimming removed 1 base from V and 2 bases from J, with 6 bases in between. CDR3 length equals 14 residues. CDR3 DNA sequence: TGTGCCAGCAGTGAAGGTCTAGGCAATCAGCCCCAGCATTTT. This sequence encodes CASSEGLGNQPQHF.

The genes are TRBV5-4 and TRBJ1-5; 9 positions match TRBD1. Germline V gene data show CDR1 as SGHNT and CDR2 as YYREEE (reference sequence). This CDR3 spans 19 amino acids. Germline trimming cut 0 bases from V and 0 bases from J; bases unmatched to any gene: 10. Written as DNA, the CDR3 is TGTGCCAGCAGCTTGGTAGGGACAGGGACCTCCTATAGCAATCAGCCCCAGCATTTT. Translation: CASSLVGTGTSYSNQPQHF.